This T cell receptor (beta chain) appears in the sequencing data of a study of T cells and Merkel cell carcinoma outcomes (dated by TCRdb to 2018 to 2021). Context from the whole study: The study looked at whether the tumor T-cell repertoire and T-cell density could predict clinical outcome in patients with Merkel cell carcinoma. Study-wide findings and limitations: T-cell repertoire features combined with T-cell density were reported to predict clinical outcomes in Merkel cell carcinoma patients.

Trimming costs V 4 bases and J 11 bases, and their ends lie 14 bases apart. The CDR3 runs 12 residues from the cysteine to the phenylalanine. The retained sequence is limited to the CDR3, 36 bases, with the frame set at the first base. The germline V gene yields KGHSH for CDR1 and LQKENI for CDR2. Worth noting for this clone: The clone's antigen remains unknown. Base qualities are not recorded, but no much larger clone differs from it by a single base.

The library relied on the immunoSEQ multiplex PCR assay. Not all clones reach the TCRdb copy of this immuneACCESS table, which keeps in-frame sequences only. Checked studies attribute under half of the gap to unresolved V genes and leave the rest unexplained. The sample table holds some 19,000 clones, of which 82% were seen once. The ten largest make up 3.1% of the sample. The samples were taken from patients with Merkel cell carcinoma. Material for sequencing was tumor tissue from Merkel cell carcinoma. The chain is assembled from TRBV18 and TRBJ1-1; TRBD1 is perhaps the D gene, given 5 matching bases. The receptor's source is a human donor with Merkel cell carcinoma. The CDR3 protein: CASSRDRGGAFF. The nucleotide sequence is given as TGTGCCAGCTCACGGGACCGGGGGGGGGCTTTCTTT.